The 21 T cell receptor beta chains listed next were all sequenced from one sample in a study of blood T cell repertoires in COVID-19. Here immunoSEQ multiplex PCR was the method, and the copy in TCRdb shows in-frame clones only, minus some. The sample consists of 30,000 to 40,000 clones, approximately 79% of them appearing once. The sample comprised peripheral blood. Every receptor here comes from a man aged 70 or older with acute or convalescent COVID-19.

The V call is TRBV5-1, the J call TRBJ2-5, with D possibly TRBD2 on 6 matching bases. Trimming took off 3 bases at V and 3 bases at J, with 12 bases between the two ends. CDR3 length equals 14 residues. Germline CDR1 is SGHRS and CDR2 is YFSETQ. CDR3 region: CASSSGTLEETQYF. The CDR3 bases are TGCGCCAGCAGCTCCGGGACTTTAGAAGAGACCCAGTACTTC. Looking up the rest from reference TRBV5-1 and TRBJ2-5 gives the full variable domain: KAGVTQTPRYLIKTRGQQVTLSCSPISGHRSVSWYQQTPGQGLQFLFEYFSETQRNKGNFPGRFSGRQFSNSRSEMNVSTLELGDSALYLCASSSGTLEETQYFGPGTRLLVL.

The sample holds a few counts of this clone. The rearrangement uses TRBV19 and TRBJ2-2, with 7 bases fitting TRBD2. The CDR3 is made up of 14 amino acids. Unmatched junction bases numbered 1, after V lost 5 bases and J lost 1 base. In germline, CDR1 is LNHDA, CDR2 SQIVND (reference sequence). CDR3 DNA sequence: TGTGCCAGTAGTTGGGGGGGGAACACCGGGGAGCTGTTTTTT. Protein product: CASSWGGNTGELFF.

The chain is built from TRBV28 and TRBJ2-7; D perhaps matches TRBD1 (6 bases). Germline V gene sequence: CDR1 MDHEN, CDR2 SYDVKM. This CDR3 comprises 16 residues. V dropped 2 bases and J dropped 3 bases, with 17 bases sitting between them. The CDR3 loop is CASSLDYETGGYEQYF. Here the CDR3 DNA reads TGTGCCAGCAGTTTAGACTATGAGACAGGCGGCTACGAGCAGTACTTC.

For the CDR3, the DNA is TGTGCCAGCAGTTCCGGACAGGGGACTGGAAACACCATATATTTT. As protein: CASSSGQGTGNTIYF. J is TRBJ1-3 and V is TRBV28; 9 nucleotides line up with TRBD1. This CDR3 spans 15 amino acids. With V trimmed by 4 bases and J by 2 bases, 3 bases remained unmatched. Germline lookup yields CDR1 MDHEN and CDR2 SYDVKM.

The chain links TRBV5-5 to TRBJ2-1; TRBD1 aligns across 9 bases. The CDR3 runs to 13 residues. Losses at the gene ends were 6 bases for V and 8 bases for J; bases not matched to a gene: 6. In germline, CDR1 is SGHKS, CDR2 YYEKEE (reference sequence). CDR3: CASTRDREDEQFF. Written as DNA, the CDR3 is TGTGCCAGCACCCGGGACAGGGAGGATGAGCAGTTCTTC.

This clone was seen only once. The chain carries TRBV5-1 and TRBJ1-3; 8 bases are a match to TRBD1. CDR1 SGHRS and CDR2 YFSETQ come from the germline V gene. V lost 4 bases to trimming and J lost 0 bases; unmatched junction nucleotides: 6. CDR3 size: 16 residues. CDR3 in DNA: TGCGCCAGCAGCCCCGGGACAGGTTCCTCTGGAAACACCATATATTTT. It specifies CASSPGTGSSGNTIYF.

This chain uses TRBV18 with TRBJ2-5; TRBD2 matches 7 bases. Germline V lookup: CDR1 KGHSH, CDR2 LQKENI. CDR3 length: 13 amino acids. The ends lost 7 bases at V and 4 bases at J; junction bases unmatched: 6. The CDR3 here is CASLPGLTETQYF. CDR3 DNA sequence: TGTGCCAGCTTACCGGGACTAACAGAGACCCAGTACTTC.

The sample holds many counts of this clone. In nucleotides, the CDR3 is TGCGCCAGCAGTGAGTTCGGCAATCAGCCCCAGCATTTT. It translates to CASSEFGNQPQHF. This sequence joins TRBV10-1 and TRBJ1-5; unclear D gene. V was shortened by 1 base and J by 2 bases, with 3 bases between the two germline ends. This CDR3 contains 13 residues. Germline V lookup: CDR1 WNHNN, CDR2 SYGVQD (reference sequence).

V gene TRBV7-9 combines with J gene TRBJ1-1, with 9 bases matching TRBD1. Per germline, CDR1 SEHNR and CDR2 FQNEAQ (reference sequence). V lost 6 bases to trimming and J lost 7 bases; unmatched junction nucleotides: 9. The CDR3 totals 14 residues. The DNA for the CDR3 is TGTGCCAGCAGATTTACAGGGGGCCAAGGTGAAGCTTTCTTT. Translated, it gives CASRFTGGQGEAFF. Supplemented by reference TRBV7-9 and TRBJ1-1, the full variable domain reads DTGVSQNPRHKITKRGQNVTFRCDPISEHNRLYWYRQTLGQGPEFLTYFQNEAQLEKSRLLSDRFSAERPKGSFSTLEIQRTEQGDSAMYLCASRFTGGQGEAFFGQGTRLTVV.

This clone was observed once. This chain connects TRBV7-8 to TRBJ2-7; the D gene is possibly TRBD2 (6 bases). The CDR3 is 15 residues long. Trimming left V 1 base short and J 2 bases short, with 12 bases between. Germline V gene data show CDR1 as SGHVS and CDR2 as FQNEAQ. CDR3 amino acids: CASSLEGTSPYEQYF. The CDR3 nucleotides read TGTGCCAGCAGCTTAGAAGGGACTTCCCCCTACGAGCAGTACTTC.

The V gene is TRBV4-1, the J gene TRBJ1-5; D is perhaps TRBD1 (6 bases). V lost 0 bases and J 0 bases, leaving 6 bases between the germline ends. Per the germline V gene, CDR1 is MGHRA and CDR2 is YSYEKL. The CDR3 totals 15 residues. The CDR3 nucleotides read TGCGCCAGCAGCCAAGAGGGACATAGCAATCAGCCCCAGCATTTT. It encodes CASSQEGHSNQPQHF.

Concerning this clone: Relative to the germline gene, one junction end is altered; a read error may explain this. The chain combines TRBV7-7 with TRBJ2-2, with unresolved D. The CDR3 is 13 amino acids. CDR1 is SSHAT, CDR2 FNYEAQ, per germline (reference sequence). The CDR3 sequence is CASSLRLSGELFF. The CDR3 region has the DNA TGTGCTAGCAGCTTGAGGTTGTCCGGGGAGCTGTTTTTT.

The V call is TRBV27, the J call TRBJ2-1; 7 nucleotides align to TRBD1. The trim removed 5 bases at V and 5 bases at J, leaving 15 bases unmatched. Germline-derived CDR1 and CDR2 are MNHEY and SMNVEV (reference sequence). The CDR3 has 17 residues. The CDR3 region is CASSHQYRGGPNNEQFF. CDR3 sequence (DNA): TGTGCCAGCAGTCATCAATACAGGGGCGGCCCCAACAATGAGCAGTTCTTC.

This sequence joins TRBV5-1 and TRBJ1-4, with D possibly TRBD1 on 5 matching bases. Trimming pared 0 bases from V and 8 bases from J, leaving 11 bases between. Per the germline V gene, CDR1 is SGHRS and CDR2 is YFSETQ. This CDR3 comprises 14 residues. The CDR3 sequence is CASSLVGGGEKLFF. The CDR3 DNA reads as TGCGCCAGCAGCTTGGTCGGGGGAGGGGAAAAACTGTTTTTT.

In DNA, the CDR3 is TGTGCCAGCGCGGGACAGCCGAACACTGAAGCTTTCTTT. It codes for CASAGQPNTEAFF. The chain joins TRBV19 to TRBJ1-1; TRBD1 agrees at 7 bases. The V segment lost 9 bases and the J segment 1 base; nucleotides outside the gene matches: 5. In germline, CDR1 is LNHDA, CDR2 SQIVND (reference sequence). There are 13 residues in the CDR3.

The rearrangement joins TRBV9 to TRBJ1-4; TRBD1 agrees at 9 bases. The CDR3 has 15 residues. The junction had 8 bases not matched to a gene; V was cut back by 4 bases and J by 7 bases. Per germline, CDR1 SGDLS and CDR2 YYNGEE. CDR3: CASSPAGTGPEKLFF. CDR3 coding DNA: TGTGCCAGCAGCCCAGCCGGGACAGGGCCTGAAAAACTGTTTTTT.

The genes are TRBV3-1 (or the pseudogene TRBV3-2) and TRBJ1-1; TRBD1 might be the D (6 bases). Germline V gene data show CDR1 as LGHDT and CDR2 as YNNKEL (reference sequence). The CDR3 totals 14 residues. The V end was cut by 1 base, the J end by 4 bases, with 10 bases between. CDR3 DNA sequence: TGTGCCAGCAGCCAAGCACAGGGAATCACTGAAGCTTTCTTT. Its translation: CASSQAQGITEAFF.

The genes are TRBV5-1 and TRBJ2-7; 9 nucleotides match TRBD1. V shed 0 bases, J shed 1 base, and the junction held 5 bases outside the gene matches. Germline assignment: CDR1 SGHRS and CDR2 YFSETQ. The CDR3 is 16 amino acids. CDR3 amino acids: CASSLERQGGSYEQYF. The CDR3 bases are TGCGCCAGCAGCTTGGAGAGACAGGGGGGGTCCTACGAGCAGTACTTC.

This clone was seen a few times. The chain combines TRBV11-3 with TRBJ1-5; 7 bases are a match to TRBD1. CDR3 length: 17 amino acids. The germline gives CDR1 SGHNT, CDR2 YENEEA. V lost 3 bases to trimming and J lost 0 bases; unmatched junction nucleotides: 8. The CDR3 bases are TGTGCCAGCAGCTTCCCCCCCAGGGGGGTTAGCAATCAGCCCCAGCATTTT. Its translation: CASSFPPRGVSNQPQHF.

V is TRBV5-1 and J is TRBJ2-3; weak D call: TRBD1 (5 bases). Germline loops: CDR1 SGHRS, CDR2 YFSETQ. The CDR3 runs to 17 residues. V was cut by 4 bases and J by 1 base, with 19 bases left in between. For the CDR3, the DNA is TGCGCCAGCAGCCCAGGTAGGGGCGCTGGGGGCACAGATACGCAGTATTTT. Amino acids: CASSPGRGAGGTDTQYF.

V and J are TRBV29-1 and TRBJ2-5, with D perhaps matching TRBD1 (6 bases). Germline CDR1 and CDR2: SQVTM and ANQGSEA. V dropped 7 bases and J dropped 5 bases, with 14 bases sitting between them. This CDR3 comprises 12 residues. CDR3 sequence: CSAGWGRETQYF. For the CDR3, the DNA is TGCAGCGCCGGCTGGGGGCGGGAGACCCAGTACTTC.